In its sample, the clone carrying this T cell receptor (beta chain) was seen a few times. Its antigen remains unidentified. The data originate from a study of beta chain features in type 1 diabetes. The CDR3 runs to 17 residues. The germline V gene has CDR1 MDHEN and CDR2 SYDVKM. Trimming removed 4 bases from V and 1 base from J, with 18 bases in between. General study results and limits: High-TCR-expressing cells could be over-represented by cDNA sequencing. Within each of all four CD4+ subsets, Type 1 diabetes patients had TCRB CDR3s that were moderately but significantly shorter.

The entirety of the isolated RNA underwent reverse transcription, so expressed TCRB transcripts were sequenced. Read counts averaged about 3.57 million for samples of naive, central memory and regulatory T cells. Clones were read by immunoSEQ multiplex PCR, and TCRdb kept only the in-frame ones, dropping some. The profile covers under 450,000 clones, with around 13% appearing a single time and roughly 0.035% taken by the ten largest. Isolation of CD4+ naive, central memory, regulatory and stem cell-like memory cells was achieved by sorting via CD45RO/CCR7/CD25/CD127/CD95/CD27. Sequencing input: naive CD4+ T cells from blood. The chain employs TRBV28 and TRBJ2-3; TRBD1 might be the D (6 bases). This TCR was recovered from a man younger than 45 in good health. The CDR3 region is CASSSRTASRGTDTQYF. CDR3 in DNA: TGTGCCAGCAGTTCGAGGACAGCTTCAAGAGGCACAGATACGCAGTATTTT.